These T cell receptor beta chains were read from a single sample in a study of blood T cell repertoires in COVID-19. Assay used: immunoSEQ multiplex PCR; TCRdb lists only in-frame clones, some missing. The data show some 220,000 clones, approximately 78% seen once. Sequenced input: peripheral blood. These receptors originate from a woman aged 70-85 years with COVID-19, enrolled during active disease. Both conserved end residues are part of each CDR3. Fields, in order: D gene, clone size, V gene, J gene, CDR3 protein, CDR3 DNA. A D gene is named only where the DNA matches it firmly. Size tells how often a clone was seen (once, few, many) or the class of an expanded clone, and some rows leave it out.

D: TRBD1; size: .; V: TRBV7-8; J: TRBJ1-5; CDR3: CASSLLKTGLWGNQPQHF; DNA: TGTGCCAGCAGCTTATTGAAGACAGGGCTTTGGGGCAATCAGCCCCAGCATTTT
D: TRBD1; size: .; V: TRBV28; J: TRBJ2-1; CDR3: CASSLDPGGNEQFF; DNA: TGTGCCAGCAGTTTGGACCCAGGGGGTAATGAGCAGTTCTTC
D: TRBD1; size: .; V: TRBV7-9; J: TRBJ2-7; CDR3: CASSPSDRYYEQYF; DNA: TGTGCCAGCAGCCCATCGGACAGGTACTACGAGCAGTACTTC
D: .; size: once; V: TRBV27; J: TRBJ1-4; CDR3: CASSFWTVATNEKLFF; DNA: TGTGCCAGCAGTTTTTGGACTGTTGCAACTAATGAAAAACTGTTTTTT
D: TRBD1; size: few; V: TRBV28; J: TRBJ1-2; CDR3: CASSFGTGRMGGYTF; DNA: TGTGCCAGCAGTTTCGGGACAGGACGTATGGGTGGCTACACCTTC
D: TRBD1; size: .; V: TRBV7-2; J: TRBJ1-2; CDR3: CASSFVQGADGYTF; DNA: TGTGCCAGCAGCTTCGTTCAGGGGGCAGATGGCTACACCTTC
D: TRBD1; size: .; V: TRBV28; J: TRBJ2-5; CDR3: CASSRSTGGAWETQYF; DNA: TGTGCCAGCAGCCGATCGACAGGGGGCGCTTGGGAGACCCAGTACTTC
D: TRBD1; size: .; V: TRBV7-2; J: TRBJ2-3; CDR3: CASSLEGQEWHTQYF; DNA: TGTGCCAGCAGCTTAGAGGGACAGGAGTGGCATACGCAGTATTTT
D: .; size: .; V: TRBV28; J: TRBJ1-6; CDR3: CASSLNRPSSYNSPLHF; DNA: TGTGCCAGCAGTTTAAACAGGCCGAGCTCCTATAATTCACCCCTCCACTTT
D: .; size: .; V: TRBV30; J: TRBJ2-3; CDR3: CAWSVSSWPTDTQYF; DNA: TGTGCCTGGAGCGTGTCCTCCTGGCCCACAGATACGCAGTATTTT
D: .; size: .; V: TRBV11-2; J: TRBJ1-1; CDR3: CASSPIGAAGLEAFF; DNA: TGTGCCAGCAGCCCAATCGGGGCCGCGGGGCTTGAAGCTTTCTTT
D: .; size: .; V: TRBV7-8; J: TRBJ2-7; CDR3: CASSLSGARASRSYEQYF; DNA: TGTGCCAGCAGCTTAAGTGGGGCTCGGGCCTCCCGCTCTTACGAGCAGTACTTC
D: .; size: .; V: TRBV7-6; J: TRBJ2-7; CDR3: CASSFGGTSYEQYF; DNA: TGTGCCAGCAGCTTTGGAGGGACCAGTTACGAGCAGTACTTC
D: TRBD1; size: .; V: TRBV27; J: TRBJ1-2; CDR3: CASSVTGEVNYGYTF; DNA: TGTGCCAGCAGTGTAACAGGGGAGGTAAACTATGGCTACACCTTC
D: TRBD2; size: .; V: TRBV7-4; J: TRBJ2-1; CDR3: CASSLPAPGGDYNEQFF; DNA: TGTGCCAGCAGCTTGCCTGCTCCGGGGGGGGACTACAATGAGCAGTTCTTC
D: TRBD2; size: .; V: TRBV28; J: TRBJ2-7; CDR3: CASSSSRGSGRSYEQYF; DNA: TGTGCCAGCAGTTCCTCCCGAGGTAGCGGGAGATCCTACGAGCAGTACTTC
D: .; size: .; V: TRBV7-8; J: TRBJ1-6; CDR3: CASSLGGGESPLHF; DNA: TGTGCCAGCAGCTTAGGCGGGGGCGAATCACCCCTCCACTTT
D: .; size: .; V: TRBV5-4; J: TRBJ1-4; CDR3: CASSLTGQGIQKLFF; DNA: TGTGCCAGCAGCTTGACAGGCCAGGGGATCCAAAAACTGTTTTTT
D: .; size: .; V: TRBV28; J: TRBJ1-5; CDR3: CASSFYGSGNQPQHF; DNA: TGTGCCAGCAGTTTTTACGGGAGTGGCAATCAGCCCCAGCATTTT
D: TRBD2; size: .; V: TRBV6-5; J: TRBJ2-2; CDR3: CASLAVNTGELFF; DNA: TGTGCCAGCCTAGCGGTTAACACCGGGGAGCTGTTTTTT
D: TRBD1; size: .; V: TRBV10-3; J: TRBJ1-3; CDR3: CAISALTGGSGNTIYF; DNA: TGTGCCATCAGTGCCTTGACAGGGGGCTCTGGAAACACCATATATTTT
D: TRBD1; size: .; V: TRBV5-6; J: TRBJ1-1; CDR3: CASSLVSGGNTEAFF; DNA: TGTGCCAGCAGCTTAGTCTCAGGGGGAAACACTGAAGCTTTCTTT
D: .; size: .; V: TRBV28; J: TRBJ2-1; CDR3: CASSLSEGVNEQFF; DNA: TGTGCCAGCAGTTTGTCAGAGGGAGTCAATGAGCAGTTCTTC
D: .; size: few; V: TRBV6-2/TRBV6-3; J: TRBJ2-2; CDR3: CASSSTTGGELFF; DNA: TGTGCCAGCAGTTCCACTACAGGGGGGGAGCTGTTTTTT
D: .; size: .; V: TRBV11-1; J: TRBJ2-5; CDR3: CASSSIHPQETQYF; DNA: TGTGCCAGCAGCTCTATTCACCCCCAAGAGACCCAGTACTTC
D: TRBD1; size: .; V: TRBV5-1; J: TRBJ2-1; CDR3: CASSWDRNNNEQFF; DNA: TGCGCCAGCAGCTGGGACAGGAATAACAATGAGCAGTTCTTC
D: .; size: few; V: TRBV10-3; J: TRBJ1-1; CDR3: CAIRRERGTEAFF; DNA: TGTGCCATCAGGAGGGAGAGAGGCACTGAAGCTTTCTTT
D: .; size: .; V: TRBV2; J: TRBJ2-6; CDR3: CASSGQGGANVLTF; DNA: TGTGCCAGCAGTGGTCAGGGTGGGGCCAACGTCCTGACTTTC
D: .; size: .; V: TRBV29-1; J: TRBJ1-5; CDR3: CSVGGGNQPQHF; DNA: TGCAGCGTAGGGGGGGGCAATCAGCCCCAGCATTTT
D: TRBD1; size: .; V: TRBV5-4; J: TRBJ2-1; CDR3: CASSLGGTGVYNEQFF; DNA: TGTGCCAGCAGCTTGGGGGGGACAGGGGTTTACAATGAGCAGTTCTTC
D: .; size: once; V: TRBV5-1; J: TRBJ1-4; CDR3: CASSLPGEKLFF; DNA: TGCGCCAGCAGCTTGCCGGGTGAAAAACTGTTTTTT
D: TRBD1; size: .; V: TRBV30; J: TRBJ1-1; CDR3: CACGRGATSLITEAFF; DNA: TGTGCCTGTGGCAGGGGGGCTACAAGCTTAATTACTGAAGCTTTCTTT
D: .; size: .; V: TRBV5-4; J: TRBJ1-1; CDR3: CASSLDPFPQGTEAFF; DNA: TGTGCCAGCAGCTTGGATCCATTCCCACAGGGCACTGAAGCTTTCTTT
D: .; size: .; V: TRBV18; J: TRBJ2-7; CDR3: CASSQNPRGYEQYF; DNA: TGTGCCAGCTCACAAAACCCGAGAGGGTACGAGCAGTACTTC
D: TRBD2; size: .; V: TRBV7-2; J: TRBJ2-1; CDR3: CASSYLAGAYNEQFF; DNA: TGTGCCAGCAGCTACCTAGCGGGAGCCTACAATGAGCAGTTCTTC
D: .; size: .; V: TRBV6-6; J: TRBJ2-7; CDR3: CASTRKGQDYEQYF; DNA: TGTGCCAGCACCCGAAAGGGACAAGACTACGAGCAGTACTTC
D: .; size: .; V: TRBV6-2/TRBV6-3; J: TRBJ2-5; CDR3: CASTPRLGPQETQYF; DNA: TGTGCCAGCACCCCAAGACTAGGACCCCAAGAGACCCAGTACTTC
D: .; size: few; V: TRBV7-2; J: TRBJ1-2; CDR3: CASSLDSTNYGYTF; DNA: TGTGCCAGCAGCTTAGACAGCACTAACTATGGCTACACCTTC
D: .; size: .; V: TRBV19; J: TRBJ1-5; CDR3: CASSIGAGRVGQPQHF; DNA: TGTGCCAGTAGTATCGGAGCAGGGCGCGTAGGTCAGCCCCAGCATTTT
D: TRBD2; size: .; V: TRBV7-2; J: TRBJ2-7; CDR3: CASSFGGTSFSEQYF; DNA: TGTGCCAGCAGCTTCGGAGGGACTAGCTTCTCCGAGCAGTACTTC
D: .; size: .; V: TRBV29-1; J: TRBJ1-2; CDR3: CSVTVGGTGYTF; DNA: TGCAGCGTCACTGTAGGGGGAACTGGCTACACCTTC
D: TRBD1; size: .; V: TRBV29-1; J: TRBJ2-1; CDR3: CSVPGQYFNEQFF; DNA: TGCAGCGTTCCGGGACAGTACTTCAATGAGCAGTTCTTC
D: TRBD1; size: .; V: TRBV7-2; J: TRBJ2-7; CDR3: CASSRDSSYEQYF; DNA: TGTGCCAGCAGCAGGGACAGCTCCTACGAGCAGTACTTC
D: .; size: .; V: TRBV5-6; J: TRBJ1-2; CDR3: CASSLGRTYGYTF; DNA: TGTGCCAGCAGCTTGGGGAGAACTTATGGCTACACCTTC
D: .; size: .; V: TRBV9; J: TRBJ1-1; CDR3: CASSGHVNTEAFF; DNA: TGTGCCAGCAGCGGTCATGTGAACACTGAAGCTTTCTTT
D: TRBD1; size: .; V: TRBV6-6; J: TRBJ1-1; CDR3: CASYYRGQEAFF; DNA: TGTGCCAGCTACTACCGGGGACAGGAAGCTTTCTTT
D: .; size: .; V: TRBV7-9; J: TRBJ2-7; CDR3: CASSLQGSVDEQYF; DNA: TGTGCCAGCAGCTTACAGGGGAGTGTCGACGAGCAGTACTTC